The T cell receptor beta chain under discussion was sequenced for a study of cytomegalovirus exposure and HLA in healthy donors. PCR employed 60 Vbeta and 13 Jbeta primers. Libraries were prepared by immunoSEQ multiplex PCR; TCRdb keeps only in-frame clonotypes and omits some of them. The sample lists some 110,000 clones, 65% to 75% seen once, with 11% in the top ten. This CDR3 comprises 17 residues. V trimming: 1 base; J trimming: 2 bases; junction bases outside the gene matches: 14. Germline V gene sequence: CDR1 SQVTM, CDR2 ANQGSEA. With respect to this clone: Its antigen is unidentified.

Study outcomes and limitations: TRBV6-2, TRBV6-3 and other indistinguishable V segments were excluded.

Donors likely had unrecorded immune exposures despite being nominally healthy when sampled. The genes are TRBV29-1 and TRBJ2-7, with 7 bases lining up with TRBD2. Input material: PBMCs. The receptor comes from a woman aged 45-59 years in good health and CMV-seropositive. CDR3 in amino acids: CSVEATISSGAAYEQYF. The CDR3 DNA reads TGCAGCGTTGAAGCCACGATTTCTAGCGGAGCAGCCTACGAGCAGTACTTC.